What follows are 2 T cell receptor beta chains derived from one specimen sequenced in a study of CD8+ T cells in alopecia areata. Sequencing templates came from extracted RNA that was reverse transcribed into cDNA. TCRdb's copy holds only in-frame clones and misses some; the assay was immunoSEQ multiplex PCR. The sample includes approximately 180,000 clones, 58% of them seen just once. Treatment specified: oral pan-JAK inhibitor, 5-10 mg twice daily. The starting material was CD4+ T cells sorted from blood, obtained at roughly week 58, from a patient treated with tofacitinib. The receptors stem from a human donor with alopecia areata.

The gene calls are TRBV23-1 and TRBJ1-6, with TRBD1 matching 8 bases. TRBV23-1 is recorded as an ORF, its role being uncertain. The CDR3 sequence is 15 residues long. V gave up 8 bases and J gave up 7 bases; unmatched junction bases: 10. The CDR3 DNA is TGCGCCAGCCGAAGACAGGGGTCGAGGAATTCACCCCTCCACTTT. Translated: CASRRQGSRNSPLHF.

Concerning this clone: At one end, the junction sequence differs from germline, possibly due to a read error. V gene TRBV5-6 combines with J gene TRBJ1-2, with 7 bases identical to TRBD1. This CDR3 comprises 14 residues. Germline assignment: CDR1 SGHDT and CDR2 YYEEEE. The CDR3 DNA follows: TGTGCCAGCAGCTTGGTCGACAGGGCCCCCACCGTCGACTTC. This encodes CASSLVDRAPTVDF.